These 3 T cell receptor beta chains were all obtained from the same sample, sequenced in a study of T cell responses to AZD1222 COVID-19 vaccine. Method: immunoSEQ multiplex PCR; TCRdb's copy keeps in-frame clones and lacks some. The sample lists some 150,000 clones, around nine tenths occurring once. This specimen consisted of peripheral blood, obtained 28 days after the second AZD1222 dose. The source of these receptors is an adult who received the AZD1222 COVID-19 vaccine.

The chain uses TRBV12-5 and TRBJ2-5; maybe TRBD2 (6 bases). V lost 3 bases and J 5 bases, leaving 7 bases between the germline ends. The CDR3 extends over 12 amino acids. The germline gives CDR1 LGHNT, CDR2 FRNRAP. The CDR3 sequence: CASGFRGETQYF. CDR3 coding DNA: TGTGCTAGTGGTTTTCGGGGGGAGACCCAGTACTTC.

Only one count was recorded for this clone. V and J are TRBV30 and TRBJ1-2, with a tentative D call TRBD1 (6 bases). The V gene's germline CDR1 is GTSNPN and CDR2 SVGIG (reference sequence). The V end lost 0 bases, the J end lost 6 bases, and 11 bases lay between the germline ends. This CDR3 region has 13 residues. This CDR3 reads CAWSVNRDHGYTF. The CDR3 DNA is TGTGCCTGGAGTGTAAACAGGGACCATGGCTACACCTTC.

This chain links TRBV3-1 (or the pseudogene TRBV3-2) with TRBJ2-3; no reliable D call. The germline V gene has CDR1 LGHDT and CDR2 YNNKEL (reference sequence). V was shortened by 1 base and J by 2 bases, with 4 bases between the two germline ends. This CDR3 is 13 amino acids long. CDR3 residues: CASSQGTTDTQYF. As DNA, the CDR3 is TGTGCCAGCAGCCAAGGGACCACAGATACGCAGTATTTT.